This TCR beta chain is drawn from a study of cytomegalovirus exposure and HLA in healthy donors. Study outcomes and limitations: Compared with the roughly 700-donor mean, an Asian-associated ancestry cluster reportedly had fewer N-insertions, according to a later analysis. Differences between HLA loci emerged in a later analysis of TCR association rates, with DRB1 most and HLA-C fewest. Near-uniform donor sequencing depth was presumed by presence/absence analyses.

In regard to this clone: Its specificity is unknown.

The CDR3 covers 15 residues. The germline CDR1 and CDR2 sequences are PRHDT and FYEKMQ (reference sequence). Losses at the gene ends were 5 bases for V and 2 bases for J; bases not matched to a gene: 6. PCR used 60 Vbeta primers and 13 Jbeta primers. Sequencing used immunoSEQ multiplex PCR; TCRdb keeps in-frame clones, though not all of them. The table lists about 120,000 clones, over 65% of them singletons. The sample taken for sequencing was PBMCs. The source of this sequence is a man younger than 35 in good health and CMV-seronegative. The chain carries TRBV13 and TRBJ2-1; 7 nucleotides align to TRBD1. The CDR3 DNA sequence: TGTGCCAGCAGCATCCAAGGGACAGCCTACAATGAGCAGTTCTTC. This translates into CASSIQGTAYNEQFF. Full variable domain (outside the CDR3, taken from reference TRBV13 and TRBJ2-1): AAGVIQSPRHLIKEKRETATLKCYPIPRHDTVYWYQQGPGQDPQFLISFYEKMQSDKGSIPDRFSAQQFSDYHSELNMSSLELGDSALYFCASSIQGTAYNEQFFGPGTRLTVL.